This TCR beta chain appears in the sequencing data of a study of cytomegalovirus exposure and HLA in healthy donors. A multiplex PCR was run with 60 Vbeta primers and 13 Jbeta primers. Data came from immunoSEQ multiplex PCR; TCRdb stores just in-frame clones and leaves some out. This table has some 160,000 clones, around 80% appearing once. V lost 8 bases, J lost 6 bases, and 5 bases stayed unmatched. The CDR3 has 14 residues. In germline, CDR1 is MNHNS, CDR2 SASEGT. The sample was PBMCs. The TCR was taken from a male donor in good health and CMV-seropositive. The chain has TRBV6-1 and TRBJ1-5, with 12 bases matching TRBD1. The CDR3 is CASSGTGGSQPQHF. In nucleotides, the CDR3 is TGTGCCAGCTCCGGGACAGGGGGCAGTCAGCCCCAGCATTTT.